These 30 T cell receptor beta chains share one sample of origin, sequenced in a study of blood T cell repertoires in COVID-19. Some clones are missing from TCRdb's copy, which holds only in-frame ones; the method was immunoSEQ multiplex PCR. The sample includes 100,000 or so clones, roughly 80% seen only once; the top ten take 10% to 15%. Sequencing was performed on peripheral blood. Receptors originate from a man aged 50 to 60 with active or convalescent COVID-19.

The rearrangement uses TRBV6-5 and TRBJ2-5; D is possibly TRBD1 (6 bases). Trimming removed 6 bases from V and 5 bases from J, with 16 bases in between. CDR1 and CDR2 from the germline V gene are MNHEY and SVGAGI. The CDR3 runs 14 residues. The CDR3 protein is CASRDRGSLETQYF. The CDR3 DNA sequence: TGTGCCAGCAGGGATAGGGGGAGCTTGGAGACCCAGTACTTC.

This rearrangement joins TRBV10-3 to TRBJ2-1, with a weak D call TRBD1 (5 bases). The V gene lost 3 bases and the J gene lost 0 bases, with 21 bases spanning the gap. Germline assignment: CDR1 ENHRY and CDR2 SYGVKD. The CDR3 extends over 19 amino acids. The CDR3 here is CAISDSRGGGASSYNEQFF. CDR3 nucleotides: TGTGCCATCAGTGATTCTAGGGGCGGCGGCGCAAGCTCCTACAATGAGCAGTTCTTC.

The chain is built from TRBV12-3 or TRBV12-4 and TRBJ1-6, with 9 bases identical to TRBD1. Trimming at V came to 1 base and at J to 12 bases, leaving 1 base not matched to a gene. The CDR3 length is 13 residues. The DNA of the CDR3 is TGTGCCAGCAGTTTAGGGACAGGGGTACCCCTCCACTTT. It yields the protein CASSLGTGVPLHF.

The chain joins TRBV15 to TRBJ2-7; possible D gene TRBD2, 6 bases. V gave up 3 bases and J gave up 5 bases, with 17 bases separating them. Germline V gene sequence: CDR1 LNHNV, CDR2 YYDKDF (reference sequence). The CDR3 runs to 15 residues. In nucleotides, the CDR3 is TGTGCCACCAGCAGGGGGAGGTCGGGGAGCGACGAGCAGTACTTC. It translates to CATSRGRSGSDEQYF. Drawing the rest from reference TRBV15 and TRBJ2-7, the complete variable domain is DAMVIQNPRYQVTQFGKPVTLSCSQTLNHNVMYWYQQKSSQAPKLLFHYYDKDFNNEADTPDNFQSRRPNTSFCFLDIRSPGLGDTAMYLCATSRGRSGSDEQYFGPGTRLTVT.

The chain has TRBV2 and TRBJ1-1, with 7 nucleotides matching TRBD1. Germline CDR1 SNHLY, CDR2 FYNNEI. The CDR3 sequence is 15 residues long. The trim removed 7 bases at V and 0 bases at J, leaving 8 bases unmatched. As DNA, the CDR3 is TGTGCCAGCAAAAGGACAGGAGTCTTGAACACTGAAGCTTTCTTT. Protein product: CASKRTGVLNTEAFF.

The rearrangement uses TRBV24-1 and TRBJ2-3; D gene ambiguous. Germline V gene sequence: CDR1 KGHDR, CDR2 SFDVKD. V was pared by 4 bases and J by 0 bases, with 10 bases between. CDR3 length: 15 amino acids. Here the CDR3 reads CATSDRRASTDTQYF. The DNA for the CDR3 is TGTGCCACCAGTGACCGGAGAGCTAGCACAGATACGCAGTATTTT.

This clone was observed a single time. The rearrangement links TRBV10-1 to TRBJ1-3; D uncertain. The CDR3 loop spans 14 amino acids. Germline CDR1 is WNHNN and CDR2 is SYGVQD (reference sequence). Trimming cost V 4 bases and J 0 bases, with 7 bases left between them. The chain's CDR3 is CASSAYNSGNTIYF. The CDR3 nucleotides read TGCGCCAGCAGTGCTTACAACTCTGGAAACACCATATATTTT.

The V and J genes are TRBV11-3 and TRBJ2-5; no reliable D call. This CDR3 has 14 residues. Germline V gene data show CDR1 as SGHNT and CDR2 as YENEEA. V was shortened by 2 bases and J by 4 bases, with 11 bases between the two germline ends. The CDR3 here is CASSLSLTSETQYF. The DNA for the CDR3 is TGTGCCAGCAGCTTAAGTCTCACATCAGAGACCCAGTACTTC. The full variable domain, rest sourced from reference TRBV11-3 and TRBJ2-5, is EAGVVQSPRYKIIEKKQPVAFWCNPISGHNTLYWYLQNLGQGPELLIRYENEEAVDDSQLPKDRFSAERLKGVDSTLKIQPAELGDSAVYLCASSLSLTSETQYFGPGTRLLVL.

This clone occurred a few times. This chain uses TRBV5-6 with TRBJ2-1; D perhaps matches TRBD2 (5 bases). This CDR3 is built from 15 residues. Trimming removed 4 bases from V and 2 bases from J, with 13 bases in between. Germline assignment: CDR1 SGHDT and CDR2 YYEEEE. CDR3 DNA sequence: TGTGCCAGCAGCCCCCGGAGGAAAGCCTACAATGAGCAGTTCTTC. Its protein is CASSPRRKAYNEQFF. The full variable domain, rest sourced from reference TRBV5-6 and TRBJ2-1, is DAGVTQSPTHLIKTRGQQVTLRCSPKSGHDTVSWYQQALGQGPQFIFQYYEEEERQRGNFPDRFSGHQFPNYSSELNVNALLLGDSALYLCASSPRRKAYNEQFFGPGTRLTVL.

The CDR3 is CASSPPGEGQNTGELFF. The CDR3, as DNA: TGTGCCAGCTCACCCCCGGGTGAAGGCCAGAACACCGGGGAGCTGTTTTTT. The chain employs TRBV18 and TRBJ2-2; no reliable D call. The CDR3 is 17 residues long. The germline gives CDR1 KGHSH, CDR2 LQKENI. Deletions cut 3 bases from V and 1 base from J, with 15 bases between.

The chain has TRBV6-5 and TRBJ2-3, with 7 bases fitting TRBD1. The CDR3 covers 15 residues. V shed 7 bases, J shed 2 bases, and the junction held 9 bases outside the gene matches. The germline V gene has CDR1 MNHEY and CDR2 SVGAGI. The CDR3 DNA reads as TGTGCCAGCAATTCCGGGACAGAGAACACAGATACGCAGTATTTT. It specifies CASNSGTENTDTQYF.

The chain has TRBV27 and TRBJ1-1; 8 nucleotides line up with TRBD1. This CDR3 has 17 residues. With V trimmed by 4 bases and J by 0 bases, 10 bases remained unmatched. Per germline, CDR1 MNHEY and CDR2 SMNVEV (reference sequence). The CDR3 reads CASSSLHRGTMNTEAFF. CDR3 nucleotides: TGTGCCAGCAGTTCCCTACACAGGGGGACCATGAACACTGAAGCTTTCTTT.

The CDR3 nucleotides read TGCAGCGTTCGGGACACCTACGAGCAGTACTTC. As protein: CSVRDTYEQYF. The chain uses TRBV29-1 and TRBJ2-7; possibly TRBD1 for D (6 bases). Trimming cost V 5 bases and J 2 bases, with 7 bases left between them. The CDR3 covers 11 residues. Looked up from germline, CDR1 is SQVTM and CDR2 is ANQGSEA.

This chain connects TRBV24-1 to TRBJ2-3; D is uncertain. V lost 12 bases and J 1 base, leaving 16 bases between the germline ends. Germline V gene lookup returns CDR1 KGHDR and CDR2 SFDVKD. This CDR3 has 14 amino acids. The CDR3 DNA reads TGTGCCTCCTCTTCGGAGCCCGGCACAGATACGCAGTATTTT. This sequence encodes CASSSEPGTDTQYF.

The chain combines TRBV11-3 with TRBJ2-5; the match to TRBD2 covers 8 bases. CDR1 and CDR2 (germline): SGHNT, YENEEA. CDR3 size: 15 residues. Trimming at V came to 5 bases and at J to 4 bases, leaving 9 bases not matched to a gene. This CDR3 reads CASSLSGANGETQYF. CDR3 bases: TGTGCCAGCAGCCTTAGCGGGGCTAATGGAGAGACCCAGTACTTC.

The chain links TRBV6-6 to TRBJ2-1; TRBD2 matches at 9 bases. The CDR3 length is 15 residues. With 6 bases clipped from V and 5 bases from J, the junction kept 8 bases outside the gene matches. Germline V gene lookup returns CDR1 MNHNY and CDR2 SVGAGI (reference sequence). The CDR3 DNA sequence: TGTGCCAGCAGCTTACTAGCGGGCCGAAACAATGAGCAGTTCTTC. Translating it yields CASSLLAGRNNEQFF.

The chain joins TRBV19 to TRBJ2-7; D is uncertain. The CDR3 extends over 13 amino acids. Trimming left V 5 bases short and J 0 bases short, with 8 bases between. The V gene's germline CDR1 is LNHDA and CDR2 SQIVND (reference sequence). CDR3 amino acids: CASSPGFSYEQYF. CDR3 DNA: TGTGCCAGTAGTCCCGGGTTCTCCTACGAGCAGTACTTC.

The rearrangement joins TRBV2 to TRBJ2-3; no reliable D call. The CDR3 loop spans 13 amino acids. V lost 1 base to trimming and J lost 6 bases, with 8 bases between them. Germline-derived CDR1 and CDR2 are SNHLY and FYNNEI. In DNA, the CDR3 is TGTGCCAGCAGTGAAGGAACATCCGATACGCAGTATTTT. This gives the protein CASSEGTSDTQYF. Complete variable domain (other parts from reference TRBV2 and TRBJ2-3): EPEVTQTPSHQVTQMGQEVILRCVPISNHLYFYWYRQILGQKVEFLVSFYNNEISEKSEIFDDQFSVERPDGSNFTLKIRSTKLEDSAMYFCASSEGTSDTQYFGPGTRLTVL.

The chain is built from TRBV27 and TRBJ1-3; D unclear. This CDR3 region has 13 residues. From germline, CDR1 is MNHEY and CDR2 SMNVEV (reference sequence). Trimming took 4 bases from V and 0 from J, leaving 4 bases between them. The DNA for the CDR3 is TGTGCCAGCAGTTCCAACTCTGGAAACACCATATATTTT. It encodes CASSSNSGNTIYF.

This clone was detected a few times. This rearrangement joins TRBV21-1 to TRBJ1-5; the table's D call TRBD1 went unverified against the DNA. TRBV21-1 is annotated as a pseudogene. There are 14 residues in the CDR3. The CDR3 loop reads CASSKWGRSQPQHF. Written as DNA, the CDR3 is TGTGCCAGCAGCAAATGGGGGCGGAGTCAGCCCCAGCATTTT.

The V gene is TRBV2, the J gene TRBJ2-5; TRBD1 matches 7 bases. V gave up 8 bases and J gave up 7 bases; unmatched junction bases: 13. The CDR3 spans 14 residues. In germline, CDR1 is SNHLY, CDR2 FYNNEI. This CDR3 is CASLPGTVLWTQYF. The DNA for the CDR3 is TGTGCCAGCCTACCCGGGACAGTGTTATGGACCCAGTACTTC.

The CDR3 nucleotides read TGCGCCAGCAGCCCCCCCGGACGGAGGATCGGCGAGCAGTACTTC. Amino acids: CASSPPGRRIGEQYF. This rearrangement joins TRBV5-1 to TRBJ2-7; D may be TRBD2 (5 bases). CDR3 length equals 15 residues. V lost 4 bases and J lost 6, with 20 bases in between. The germline CDR1 and CDR2 sequences are SGHRS and YFSETQ. Drawing the rest from reference TRBV5-1 and TRBJ2-7, the complete variable domain is KAGVTQTPRYLIKTRGQQVTLSCSPISGHRSVSWYQQTPGQGLQFLFEYFSETQRNKGNFPGRFSGRQFSNSRSEMNVSTLELGDSALYLCASSPPGRRIGEQYFGPGTRLTVT.

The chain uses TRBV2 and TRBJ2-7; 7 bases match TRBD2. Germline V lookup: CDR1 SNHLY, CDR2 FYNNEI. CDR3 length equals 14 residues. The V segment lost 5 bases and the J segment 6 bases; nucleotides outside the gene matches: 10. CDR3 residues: CASSLAGLVSEQYF. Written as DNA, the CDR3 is TGTGCCAGCAGTCTCGCCGGACTAGTATCCGAGCAGTACTTC.

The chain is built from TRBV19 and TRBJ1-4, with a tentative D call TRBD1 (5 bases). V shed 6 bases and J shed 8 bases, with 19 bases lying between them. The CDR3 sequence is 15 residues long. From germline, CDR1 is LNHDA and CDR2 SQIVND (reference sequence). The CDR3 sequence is CASRANRGAGEKLFF. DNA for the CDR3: TGTGCCAGTAGGGCCAACCGGGGCGCGGGGGAAAAACTGTTTTTT.

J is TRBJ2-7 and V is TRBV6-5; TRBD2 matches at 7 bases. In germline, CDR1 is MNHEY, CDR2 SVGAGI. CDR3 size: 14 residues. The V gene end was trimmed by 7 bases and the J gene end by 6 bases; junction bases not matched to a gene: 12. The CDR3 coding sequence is TGTGCCAGCATCGCAAACCCCCGGACTAGCGAGCAGTACTTC. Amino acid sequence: CASIANPRTSEQYF.

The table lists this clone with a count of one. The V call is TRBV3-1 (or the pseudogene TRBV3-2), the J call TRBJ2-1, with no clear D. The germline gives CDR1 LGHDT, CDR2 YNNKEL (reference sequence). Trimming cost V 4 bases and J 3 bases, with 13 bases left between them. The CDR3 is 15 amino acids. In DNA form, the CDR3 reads TGTGCCAGCAGCCCTACGAGCTCCTACTACAATGAGCAGTTCTTC. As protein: CASSPTSSYYNEQFF.

The CDR3 DNA sequence: TGTGCTAGTGGTTCGTGGGGGCATAGCAATCAGCCCCAGCATTTT. This sequence encodes CASGSWGHSNQPQHF. The chain has TRBV12-5 and TRBJ1-5; D perhaps matches TRBD1 (6 bases). V was trimmed by 4 bases and J by 0 bases, leaving 10 bases between them. The CDR3 totals 15 residues. Germline V gene data show CDR1 as LGHNT and CDR2 as FRNRAP.

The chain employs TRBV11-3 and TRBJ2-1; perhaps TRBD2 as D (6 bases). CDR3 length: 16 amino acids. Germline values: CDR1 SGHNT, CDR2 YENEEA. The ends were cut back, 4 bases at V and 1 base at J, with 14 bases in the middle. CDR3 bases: TGTGCCAGCAGCTCCGCCCTGGGGAGGTCCTACAATGAGCAGTTCTTC. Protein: CASSSALGRSYNEQFF.

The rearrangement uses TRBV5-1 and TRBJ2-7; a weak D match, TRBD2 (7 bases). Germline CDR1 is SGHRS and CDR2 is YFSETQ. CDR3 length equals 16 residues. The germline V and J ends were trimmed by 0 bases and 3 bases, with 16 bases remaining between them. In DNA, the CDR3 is TGCGCCAGCAGCTTGGCGGGGGGCAGGGTGAGCTACGAGCAGTACTTC. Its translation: CASSLAGGRVSYEQYF.

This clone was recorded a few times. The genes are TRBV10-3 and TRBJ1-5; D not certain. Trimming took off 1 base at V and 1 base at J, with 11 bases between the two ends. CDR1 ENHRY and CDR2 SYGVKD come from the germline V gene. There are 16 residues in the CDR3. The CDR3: CAISELGSASNQPQHF. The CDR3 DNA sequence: TGTGCCATCAGTGAGTTGGGGAGTGCGAGCAATCAGCCCCAGCATTTT.